This T cell receptor beta chain was retrieved from a study of blood T cell repertoires in COVID-19. Whole-study context: The study drew acute and convalescent COVID-19 samples from the United States, Italy and Spain. The analysed material was cDNA or gDNA that came from T cells, B-cell-depleted T cells, or PBMCs.

Patients of the Seattle cohort, enrolled during active infection, were followed longitudinally. Source study methods: Estimates of nucleated cell counts were drawn from the amplification of reference gene primers. Clones were sequenced by immunoSEQ multiplex PCR, and TCRdb holds only the in-frame ones, with some missing. The V and J calls and clone size come from that table; D and trimming were worked out from the DNA. The profile shows hundreds of thousands of clones, around 88% of them singletons. The germline V gene has CDR1 SGHVS and CDR2 FNYEAQ. The V and J ends lost 2 bases and 6 bases respectively, with 18 bases between them. This CDR3 contains 16 residues.

The chain recombines TRBV7-6 with TRBJ2-3, with a tentative D call TRBD2 (5 bases). Material: peripheral blood. The clonotype originates from a woman in her thirties with COVID-19, enrolled during active disease. The CDR3 here is CASSLMAGVIGDTQYF. Written as DNA, the CDR3 is TGTGCCAGCAGCTTAATGGCGGGTGTGATAGGGGATACGCAGTATTTT. Drawing the rest from reference TRBV7-6 and TRBJ2-3, the complete variable domain is GAGVSQSPRYKVTKRGQDVALRCDPISGHVSLYWYRQALGQGPEFLTYFNYEAQQDKSGLPNDRFSAERPEGSISTLTIQRTEQRDSAMYRCASSLMAGVIGDTQYFGPGTRLTVL.